The TCR beta chain described here comes from a study of blood T cell repertoires in COVID-19. TCRdb keeps only in-frame clones here, not all; method: immunoSEQ multiplex PCR. This sample has about 140,000 clones, with 88% found just once. V gave up 4 bases and J gave up 0 bases, with 7 bases separating them. The CDR3 spans 13 residues. Germline V gene sequence: CDR1 SGHRS, CDR2 YFSETQ. This clone was counted a single time. The origin of this receptor is a man in his 60s with active or convalescent COVID-19. V is TRBV5-1 and J is TRBJ1-2; D is uncertain. Sequencing used peripheral blood. The CDR3 loop is CASSPEANYGYTF. The CDR3 bases are TGCGCCAGCAGCCCAGAAGCTAACTATGGCTACACCTTC.